What follows are 11 T cell receptor beta chains derived from one specimen sequenced in a study of T cell responses to AZD1222 COVID-19 vaccine. The protocol was immunoSEQ multiplex PCR, while the TCRdb copy is restricted to in-frame clones and leaves out a portion. This sample carries 63,000 or so clones, around 86% of them seen once, and the ten largest clones take roughly 19%. Sequenced material: peripheral blood, taken on day 0 of AZD1222 vaccination. These receptors all stem from an adult in good health.

This CDR3 reads CAWIRSQGQGYTF. DNA of the CDR3: TGTGCCTGGATCCGCAGCCAGGGCCAGGGCTACACCTTC. J is TRBJ1-2 and V is TRBV30, with D tentatively TRBD1 (5 bases). The ends were cut back, 4 bases at V and 8 bases at J, with 17 bases in the middle. Germline V lookup: CDR1 GTSNPN, CDR2 SVGIG (reference sequence). The CDR3 runs 13 residues.

The rearrangement joins TRBV15 to TRBJ1-5; D not certain. Germline V gene sequence: CDR1 LNHNV, CDR2 YYDKDF (reference sequence). V was shortened by 0 bases and J by 2 bases, with 2 bases between the two germline ends. This CDR3 contains 13 residues. CDR3 coding DNA: TGTGCCACCAGCAGAGAAGGCAATCAGCCCCAGCATTTT. It yields the protein CATSREGNQPQHF.

This chain joins TRBV6-5 and TRBJ1-2, with a possible D match to TRBD1 (6 bases). CDR1 MNHEY and CDR2 SVGAGI come from the germline V gene. The V gene lost 6 bases and the J gene lost 2 bases, with 10 bases spanning the gap. The CDR3 loop spans 13 amino acids. CDR3 in amino acids: CASRGGGNYGYTF. The CDR3 DNA sequence: TGTGCCAGCAGAGGGGGAGGGAACTATGGCTACACCTTC.

The rearrangement links TRBV15 to TRBJ2-3; unclear D gene. The germline V and J ends were trimmed by 1 base and 6 bases, with 8 bases remaining between them. Germline loops: CDR1 LNHNV, CDR2 YYDKDF (reference sequence). This CDR3 has 13 residues. CDR3 amino acids: CATSRVGSDTQYF. In DNA form, the CDR3 reads TGTGCCACCAGCAGAGTGGGGTCCGATACGCAGTATTTT.

The gene calls are TRBV5-1 and TRBJ1-5; the D gene is possibly TRBD1 (5 bases). V was cut by 0 bases and J by 1 base, with 8 bases left in between. Germline loops: CDR1 SGHRS, CDR2 YFSETQ. This CDR3 spans 15 amino acids. This chain's CDR3 is CASSLADSSNQPQHF. DNA for the CDR3: TGCGCCAGCAGCTTGGCCGACAGCAGCAATCAGCCCCAGCATTTT.

The chain recombines TRBV27 with TRBJ1-1, with no clear D. With 6 bases removed from V and 0 bases from J, the gap between germline ends came to 8 bases. CDR3 length: 13 amino acids. Germline CDR1 is MNHEY and CDR2 is SMNVEV (reference sequence). The CDR3 bases are TGTGCCAGCAGATGGGATCTGAACACTGAAGCTTTCTTT. Its translation is CASRWDLNTEAFF.

The rearrangement joins TRBV7-2 to TRBJ2-3; TRBD2 is a possible D gene (6 bases). Trimming left V 3 bases short and J 4 bases short, with 14 bases between. Germline CDR1 and CDR2: SGHTA and FQGNSA. This CDR3 has 15 residues. This CDR3 reads CASSFGRLRADTQYF. CDR3 in DNA: TGTGCCAGCAGCTTTGGGAGGTTAAGGGCAGATACGCAGTATTTT.

This chain connects TRBV5-1 to TRBJ1-1; 10 bases align to TRBD1. The germline V gene has CDR1 SGHRS and CDR2 YFSETQ. The CDR3 sequence is 16 residues long. Trimming at V came to 7 bases and at J to 1 base, leaving 10 bases not matched to a gene. CDR3 in amino acids: CASQPGTGDTNTEAFF. CDR3 nucleotides: TGCGCCAGCCAACCCGGGACAGGGGATACGAACACTGAAGCTTTCTTT.

The chain employs TRBV7-2 and TRBJ1-4, with 8 nucleotides matching TRBD1. The CDR3 extends over 14 amino acids. V was pared by 6 bases and J by 8 bases, with 8 bases of the junction left unmatched. Germline V gene lookup returns CDR1 SGHTA and CDR2 FQGNSA. The CDR3 reads CASSIDRGVEKLFF. In nucleotides, the CDR3 is TGTGCCAGCAGTATTGACAGGGGAGTAGAAAAACTGTTTTTT. Filled out from reference TRBV7-2 and TRBJ1-4, the complete variable domain reads GAGVSQSPSNKVTEKGKDVELRCDPISGHTALYWYRQSLGQGLEFLIYFQGNSAPDKSGLPSDRFSAERTGGSVSTLTIQRTQQEDSAVYLCASSIDRGVEKLFFGSGTQLSVL.

This sequence joins TRBV6-5 and TRBJ1-2; D unclear. Trimming stripped 6 bases from V and 3 bases from J, with 14 bases between. Germline V lookup: CDR1 MNHEY, CDR2 SVGAGI. The CDR3 spans 14 residues. For the CDR3, the DNA is TGTGCCAGCAGGCGCCGTGGGCTAGACTATGGCTACACCTTC. This codes for CASRRRGLDYGYTF.

This chain links TRBV3-1 (or the pseudogene TRBV3-2) with TRBJ2-6, with TRBD1 as a possible D gene (5 bases). The CDR3 totals 18 residues. The ends were cut back, 4 bases at V and 0 bases at J, with 16 bases in the middle. Germline CDR1 reads LGHDT; CDR2 reads YNNKEL (reference sequence). CDR3 region: CASSLLGGQGSGANVLTF. CDR3 sequence (DNA): TGTGCCAGCAGCCTACTGGGTGGGCAGGGCTCTGGGGCCAACGTCCTGACTTTC.